This T cell receptor (beta chain) was captured by sequencing in a study of early T cells in non-severe SARS-CoV-2 infection (dated by TCRdb to about 2021). With regard to the full study: TCR sequencing used bulk RNA from unsorted whole blood, so alpha and beta chains could not be paired. Summary of the overall study and its limitations: VDJdb matching was skewed toward anti-spike CD8 responses and likely underestimated virus-specific expansions by missing private and CD4 specificities.

A case-control design nested within a healthcare worker cohort in London, UK, was used, with weekly nasopharyngeal swab PCR tests and blood sampling performed. Healthcare workers were recruited during the week of the UK lockdown, between 23 and 31 March 2020, and followed weekly for up to roughly 15 weeks. The library was generated by 5' RACE. Instrument on record: NextSeq 500. The TCR library protocol attached unique molecular identifiers to individual cDNA molecules to correct for sequencing error and PCR bias. TCR alpha and beta chains were both sequenced, and the abundances of alpha and beta sequences in each sample were closely correlated with each other. The study's processing was this. Decombinator V4 was used to perform V gene, J gene and CDR3 annotation of TCR sequences. Expanded TCRs were defined as changing significantly between any two time points under a Poisson model with p below 0.0001. TCR abundances were normalised to the total number of TCRs sequenced in each sample and reported as counts per million. MAIT TCRs were defined by TRAV1-2 paired with TRAJ12, TRAJ20 or TRAJ33, and iNKT TCRs by TRAV10 paired with TRAJ18. A search of VDJdb, accessed on 1 November 2021, was run for TCRs annotated to CMV, EBV and SARS-CoV-2, with TCRs annotated for multiple antigens excluded. TCRdb itself trimmed the public reads at Q25 with fastp, ran MiXCR and retained productive beta chains. Rows are combined by CDR3 protein, so each entry shows the most common genes and DNA. TCRdb's processing, not the authors' own work, is the source of the V and J calls. The sample records about 48,000 distinct CDR3 sequences, approximately 9.8% of which are singletons. Together, the top ten hold roughly 8.3% of the sample.

The CDR3 sequence holds 11 residues, the cysteine and phenylalanine included. Only the CDR3 part of the read is kept: 33 bases, read in frame from the first base. Trimming removed 3 bases from V and 3 bases from J, leaving 4 bases between the germline ends. Taken from the germline V gene, the CDR1 and CDR2 loops are SGHDT and YYEEEE. This clonotype was counted only a few times. Its antigen specificity is not known. No much larger clone exists at a distance of one base, and base qualities are not known. The sample taken for sequencing was whole blood. The rearranged chain carries TRBV5-6 and TRBJ2-7; the D gene is unclear. The receptor was isolated from an adult who was a healthcare worker with PCR-confirmed SARS-CoV-2 infection or an uninfected control (not recorded which). DNA sequence: TGTGCCAGCAGCTGGGACTACGAGCAGTACTTC. Translation gives CASSWDYEQYF.